The present entry profiles one T cell receptor (beta chain) with its context. Its antigen is unknown. This entry comes from a study of CD8 T cells in Susac syndrome. Whole-study results and caveats: The study's TCR sequencing and HLA analysis drew on a certain number of individuals. That number was acknowledged as relatively small.

Sequencing of TCR beta, carried out with a high-throughput approach, was applied to CD8+ and CD4+ T cells from the blood. Through negative isolation, CD4+ and CD8+ T cells were obtained, while TEMRA cells were enriched using FACS. Random hexamers primed reverse transcription of 0.5 to 1 ug RNA. Amplification of the TCR beta CDR3 was carried out by immunoSEQ multiplex PCR, which spanned a total of 54 Vbeta and 13 Jbeta segments. Each CDR3 protein gets one entry after TCRdb re-called the immunoSEQ multiplex PCR reads with MiXCR. The sample lists 100,000 to 150,000 distinct CDR3 sequences, just under 95% occurring once. The CDR3 consists of 13 residues. V shed 5 bases and J 4 bases; nucleotides not matched to a gene: 4. Per germline, CDR1 SGHRS and CDR2 YFSETQ.

Sequencing used CD4+ T cells from PBMCs. The chain combines TRBV5-1 with TRBJ2-5, with 8 bases aligning to TRBD2. The source of this sequence is a human donor in good health. The CDR3 sequence is CASSIGGGETQYF. CDR3 coding DNA: TGCGCCAGCAGTATCGGGGGGGGAGAGACCCAGTACTTC.